One and the same sample provided the 26 T cell receptor beta chains below, sequenced in a study of Ad26.COV2.S vaccination and SARS-CoV-2 variants. Only in-frame clones appear in the TCRdb table, and some are missing; sequencing was by immunoSEQ multiplex PCR. Of nearly 400,000 clones in the sample, 89% were seen once. Treatment specified: some 20 received Ad26.COV2.S at low or high dose, single or two shots; roughly 5 received placebo; per-sample allocation not given. Sampling occurred on day 63 after the first vaccine or placebo injection. The source was peripheral blood, collected in a trial of Ad26.COV2.S vaccine versus placebo. Receptor source: a person between 18 and 59 years old who received the Ad26.COV2.S COVID-19 vaccine or a placebo.

This chain uses TRBV18 with TRBJ2-5; D is undetermined. V shed 0 bases and J shed 4 bases, with 9 bases lying between them. CDR3 length: 14 residues. Germline CDR1 and CDR2: KGHSH and LQKENI. CDR3 amino acids: CASSPPVVGETQYF. DNA of the CDR3: TGTGCCAGCTCACCACCGGTTGTTGGAGAGACCCAGTACTTC.

In this sample, this clone turned up a few times. J is TRBJ2-7 and V is TRBV6-1; 9 bases are shared with TRBD2. V shed 2 bases and J 0 bases; nucleotides not matched to a gene: 8. The CDR3 contains 17 residues. Germline assignment: CDR1 MNHNS and CDR2 SASEGT. CDR3 in amino acids: CASSETFAGGSSYEQYF. DNA of the CDR3: TGTGCCAGCAGTGAAACGTTTGCGGGAGGGAGCTCCTACGAGCAGTACTTC.

CDR3 in DNA: TGTGCCAGCAGTTTAGGGCCCTCTGAAGCTTTCTTT. This gives the protein CASSLGPSEAFF. The chain joins TRBV28 to TRBJ1-1; D not certain. V was pared by 2 bases and J by 6 bases, with 7 bases between. This CDR3 comprises 12 residues. Germline V gene data show CDR1 as MDHEN and CDR2 as SYDVKM.

The gene calls are TRBV27 and TRBJ2-7, with no clear D. The CDR3 totals 15 residues. Per the germline V gene, CDR1 is MNHEY and CDR2 is SMNVEV (reference sequence). The CDR3 bases are TGTACGCAGACTTCCCCCCCGGACCTGGGTTGCGAGCAGTACTTC. It is translated as CTQTSPPDLGCEQYF.

The V and J genes are TRBV4-3 and TRBJ2-7; 7 bases fit TRBD2. The CDR3 contains 14 residues. Losses at the gene ends were 1 base for V and 2 bases for J; bases not matched to a gene: 2. Germline CDR1 LGHNA, CDR2 YSLEER. The CDR3 nucleotides read TGCGCCAGCAGCCAAGCGGGAGGCGCCTACGAGCAGTACTTC. Protein sequence: CASSQAGGAYEQYF.

The rearrangement joins TRBV6-6 to TRBJ2-1; 7 positions agree with TRBD1. The germline V gene has CDR1 MNHNY and CDR2 SVGAGI (reference sequence). This CDR3 comprises 15 residues. The junction had 10 bases not matched to a gene; V was cut back by 7 bases and J by 4 bases. CDR3 nucleotide sequence: TGTGCCAGCAACGGATATGCAGGGGGATACAATGAGCAGTTCTTC. As protein: CASNGYAGGYNEQFF.

The chain is built from TRBV11-3 and TRBJ2-1; TRBD2 agrees at 9 bases. The CDR3 is 14 amino acids. In germline, CDR1 is SGHNT, CDR2 YENEEA. The J segment lost 9 bases and the V segment lost 4 bases, leaving 7 bases of the junction unmatched. The CDR3 coding sequence is TGTGCCAGCAGCTCAGTAGCGGGAGAGGGTGAGCAGTTCTTC. This translates into CASSSVAGEGEQFF.

The chain employs TRBV29-1 and TRBJ2-3, with 8 bases aligning to TRBD1. Germline CDR1 is SQVTM and CDR2 is ANQGSEA. This CDR3 is 13 amino acids long. J gave up 1 base and V 7 bases, and 4 bases lay outside the gene matches. The CDR3 sequence: CSAATGGTDTQYF. DNA for the CDR3: TGCAGCGCTGCGACAGGGGGCACAGATACGCAGTATTTT.

The chain uses TRBV7-9 and TRBJ2-1; 7 positions match TRBD2. The V segment lost 2 bases and the J segment 7 bases; nucleotides outside the gene matches: 11. CDR1 and CDR2 from the germline V gene are SEHNR and FQNEAQ (reference sequence). This CDR3 spans 16 amino acids. The CDR3 protein is CASSLSGVPIGNEQFF. The CDR3 DNA is TGTGCCAGCAGCTTAAGCGGGGTCCCTATAGGGAATGAGCAGTTCTTC.

The rearrangement uses TRBV5-5 and TRBJ2-3, with a weak D call TRBD2 (5 bases). Germline V gene data show CDR1 as SGHKS and CDR2 as YYEKEE (reference sequence). The germline V and J ends were trimmed by 0 bases and 1 base, with 9 bases remaining between them. This CDR3 spans 15 amino acids. Written as DNA, the CDR3 is TGTGCCAGCAGCTTGGGGTGGGGAGGCACAGATACGCAGTATTTT. Translating it yields CASSLGWGGTDTQYF.

This chain connects TRBV10-3 to TRBJ2-4; 12 nucleotides agree with TRBD2. The CDR3 consists of 15 residues. Germline CDR1 is ENHRY and CDR2 is SYGVKD. V lost 10 bases to trimming and J lost 0 bases; unmatched junction nucleotides: 4. The CDR3 nucleotides read TGTGCCACCTCGACTAGCGGGAGAGCCAAAAACATTCAGTACTTC. Protein product: CATSTSGRAKNIQYF.

This clone was detected only once. The chain carries TRBV28 and TRBJ1-4; 9 bases line up with TRBD1. The CDR3 sequence is 15 residues long. V lost 5 bases, J lost 6 bases, and 7 bases stayed unmatched. The V gene's germline CDR1 is MDHEN and CDR2 SYDVKM. DNA of the CDR3: TGTGCCAGCAGTCCTGACAGGGGGGGATATGAAAAACTGTTTTTT. Translated, it gives CASSPDRGGYEKLFF. The full variable domain, rest sourced from reference TRBV28 and TRBJ1-4, is DVKVTQSSRYLVKRTGEKVFLECVQDMDHENMFWYRQDPGLGLRLIYFSYDVKMKEKGDIPEGYSVSREKKERFSLILESASTNQTSMYLCASSPDRGGYEKLFFGSGTQLSVL.

The chain couples TRBV28 to TRBJ1-6; 12 bases align to TRBD1. The V gene end was trimmed by 7 bases and the J gene end by 9 bases; junction bases not matched to a gene: 4. The CDR3 covers 14 residues. CDR1 and CDR2 (germline): MDHEN, SYDVKM. CDR3 loop: CASTPGQGASPLHF. The CDR3 coding sequence is TGTGCCAGCACCCCGGGACAGGGGGCTTCACCCCTCCACTTT.

The V call is TRBV28, the J call TRBJ1-2, with 8 bases aligning to TRBD1. V lost 5 bases to trimming and J lost 5 bases; unmatched junction nucleotides: 10. The CDR3 contains 15 residues. CDR1 is MDHEN and CDR2 is SYDVKM in the germline V gene. CDR3 amino acids: CASSLGQGSGYGYTF. For the CDR3, the DNA is TGTGCCAGCAGTCTAGGACAGGGATCGGGGTATGGCTACACCTTC.

V and J are TRBV7-9 and TRBJ1-2; D unclear. This CDR3 is built from 14 residues. CDR1 and CDR2 from the germline V gene are SEHNR and FQNEAQ (reference sequence). The V end was cut by 5 bases, the J end by 4 bases, with 14 bases between. Written as DNA, the CDR3 is TGTGCCAGCAGCCACCAGACTCCGAGCTATGGCTACACCTTC. As protein: CASSHQTPSYGYTF.

The chain joins TRBV4-1 to TRBJ2-7; 8 bases align to TRBD2. Germline CDR1 is MGHRA and CDR2 is YSYEKL. Trimming took 1 base from V and 3 from J; bases not matched to a gene: 11. This CDR3 is built from 17 residues. The CDR3 loop is CASSQVLRGGQVYEQYF. The DNA of the CDR3 is TGCGCCAGCAGCCAAGTCTTGCGCGGGGGGCAAGTCTACGAGCAGTACTTC.

This sequence joins TRBV4-1 and TRBJ2-3; D is undetermined. Germline V lookup: CDR1 MGHRA, CDR2 YSYEKL. The CDR3 has 15 amino acids. The V gene lost 3 bases and the J gene lost 0 bases, with 10 bases spanning the gap. The chain's CDR3 is CASSHLGLSTDTQYF. The CDR3 DNA follows: TGCGCCAGCAGCCACTTAGGCCTTAGCACAGATACGCAGTATTTT.

Details on this clone: Other DNA sequences of this sample code for an identical CDR3. The rearrangement uses TRBV24-1 and TRBJ2-2; no firm D call. This CDR3 is 16 amino acids long. Trimming left V 1 base short and J 0 bases short, with 8 bases between. CDR1 is KGHDR and CDR2 is SFDVKD in the germline V gene. The CDR3 DNA reads TGTGCCACCAGTGATTTAGGACCGGCGAACACCGGGGAGCTGTTTTTT. As protein: CATSDLGPANTGELFF.

The V gene is TRBV7-2, the J gene TRBJ1-1, with 8 bases aligning to TRBD1. The V gene end was trimmed by 4 bases and the J gene end by 0 bases; junction bases not matched to a gene: 13. There are 18 residues in the CDR3. The germline V gene encodes CDR1 SGHTA and CDR2 FQGNSA. The CDR3 protein is CASSYRGAGQVMNTEAFF. The CDR3 nucleotides are TGTGCCAGCAGCTACAGGGGAGCGGGACAGGTCATGAACACTGAAGCTTTCTTT. The full variable domain, completed using reference TRBV7-2 and TRBJ1-1, is GAGVSQSPSNKVTEKGKDVELRCDPISGHTALYWYRQSLGQGLEFLIYFQGNSAPDKSGLPSDRFSAERTGGSVSTLTIQRTQQEDSAVYLCASSYRGAGQVMNTEAFFGQGTRLTVV.

The DNA for the CDR3 is TGTGCCAGCAGCTCTCCTAGTCGCAATCAGCCCCAGCATTTT. Its translation: CASSSPSRNQPQHF. The chain links TRBV5-8 to TRBJ1-5; no clear D. The germline V and J ends were trimmed by 3 bases and 2 bases, with 9 bases remaining between them. The CDR3 covers 14 residues. CDR1 is SGHTS and CDR2 is YDEGEE in the germline V gene.

V and J are TRBV19 and TRBJ1-4; 7 nucleotides align to TRBD1. With 3 bases clipped from V and 1 base from J, the junction kept 11 bases outside the gene matches. CDR3 length equals 18 residues. CDR1 is LNHDA and CDR2 is SQIVND in the germline V gene (reference sequence). The CDR3 region has the DNA TGTGCCAGTAGTATTTTGGGACAGCCCTGGGGAACTAATGAAAAACTGTTTTTT. Protein: CASSILGQPWGTNEKLFF.

This clone came up a few times. The gene calls are TRBV29-1 and TRBJ2-7, with 8 bases that match TRBD1. The J segment lost 3 bases and the V segment lost 6 bases, leaving 10 bases of the junction unmatched. The CDR3 extends over 14 amino acids. CDR1 is SQVTM, CDR2 ANQGSEA, per germline. CDR3 in amino acids: CSVTGTGIGYEQYF. The CDR3 DNA reads TGCAGCGTAACCGGGACAGGAATTGGCTACGAGCAGTACTTC.

CDR3 in amino acids: CASSPALLAADTQYF. CDR3 nucleotide sequence: TGTGCCAGCAGTCCGGCTCTCCTGGCAGCGGATACGCAGTATTTT. The V call is TRBV6-5, the J call TRBJ2-3; D is unresolved. Trimming stripped 5 bases from V and 6 bases from J, with 18 bases between. This CDR3 spans 15 amino acids. Per the germline V gene, CDR1 is MNHEY and CDR2 is SVGAGI.

V and J are TRBV5-1 and TRBJ2-2; the D gene is possibly TRBD2 (6 bases). CDR3 length: 15 amino acids. Trimming removed 4 bases from V and 2 bases from J, with 12 bases in between. Germline V lookup: CDR1 SGHRS, CDR2 YFSETQ. The chain's CDR3 is CASSLGRGNTGELFF. The CDR3 coding sequence is TGCGCCAGCAGCCTAGGGCGGGGAAACACCGGGGAGCTGTTTTTT.

This chain connects TRBV19 to TRBJ2-7; TRBD1 agrees at 9 bases. The CDR3 is made up of 14 amino acids. With 2 bases clipped from V and 3 bases from J, the junction kept 2 bases outside the gene matches. Germline CDR1 is LNHDA and CDR2 is SQIVND (reference sequence). Here the CDR3 reads CASSIPGQGYEQYF. In DNA, the CDR3 is TGTGCCAGTAGTATACCGGGACAGGGCTACGAGCAGTACTTC.

The CDR3 sequence is CASSRLLAATDTQYF. DNA for the CDR3: TGTGCCAGCAGCCGCTTACTAGCGGCCACAGATACGCAGTATTTT. The gene calls are TRBV3-1 (or the pseudogene TRBV3-2) and TRBJ2-3, with 8 bases identical to TRBD2. The CDR3 covers 15 residues. The ends lost 4 bases at V and 2 bases at J; junction bases unmatched: 5. Germline V gene lookup returns CDR1 LGHDT and CDR2 YNNKEL (reference sequence).